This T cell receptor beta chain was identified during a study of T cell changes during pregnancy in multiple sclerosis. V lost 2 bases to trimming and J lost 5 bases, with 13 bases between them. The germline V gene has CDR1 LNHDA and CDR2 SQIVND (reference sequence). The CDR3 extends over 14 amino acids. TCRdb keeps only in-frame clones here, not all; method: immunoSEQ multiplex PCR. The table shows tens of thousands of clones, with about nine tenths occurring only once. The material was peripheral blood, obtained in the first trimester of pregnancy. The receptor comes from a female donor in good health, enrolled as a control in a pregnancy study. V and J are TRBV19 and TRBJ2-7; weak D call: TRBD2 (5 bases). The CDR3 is CASSIWSGVNEQYF. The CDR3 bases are TGTGCCAGTAGTATATGGTCCGGGGTAAACGAGCAGTACTTC.